A selection of T cell receptor beta chains follows, all from one sample in a study of cytomegalovirus exposure and HLA in healthy donors. Clones were sequenced by immunoSEQ multiplex PCR, and TCRdb holds only the in-frame ones, with some missing. The repertoire holds over 100,000 clones, with roughly 88% as singletons. The sample was PBMCs. The receptors were gathered from a woman aged 18-35 years in good health and CMV-seropositive. Both conserved end residues are part of each CDR3. The D gene is left open where the match is weak. Clone size is not always given. Where it is, it says once, few, many or a class for expanded clones.

size: -; D: -; J: TRBJ1-5; V: TRBV5-4; CDR3: CASSHGVGQPQHF; DNA: TGTGCCAGCAGCCACGGGGTTGGTCAGCCCCAGCATTTT
size: -; D: -; J: TRBJ1-5; V: TRBV19; CDR3: CASRPWGGLQPQHF; DNA: TGTGCCAGTAGACCCTGGGGGGGCTTACAGCCCCAGCATTTT
size: -; D: -; J: TRBJ2-2; V: TRBV2; CDR3: CASSEAGGGNTGELFF; DNA: TGTGCCAGCAGTGAAGCCGGAGGGGGCAACACCGGGGAGCTGTTTTTT
size: once; D: TRBD2; J: TRBJ2-3; V: TRBV30; CDR3: CAWSVGGSGGADTQYF; DNA: TGTGCCTGGAGTGTAGGGGGTAGCGGGGGGGCAGATACGCAGTATTTT
size: -; D: TRBD1; J: TRBJ1-1; V: TRBV28; CDR3: CASSRDRVTEAFF; DNA: TGTGCCAGCAGTCGGGACAGGGTTACTGAAGCTTTCTTT
size: -; D: -; J: TRBJ2-5; V: TRBV5-4; CDR3: CASSLENRETQYF; DNA: TGTGCCAGCAGCTTGGAAAACCGGGAGACCCAGTACTTC
size: -; D: TRBD1; J: TRBJ2-1; V: TRBV5-1; CDR3: CASSSGTVLTVYNEQFF; DNA: TGCGCCAGCAGCTCCGGGACAGTCCTTACTGTTTACAATGAGCAGTTCTTC
size: -; D: TRBD2; J: TRBJ2-5; V: TRBV7-6; CDR3: CASVRSSGNGRETQYF; DNA: TGTGCCAGCGTAAGATCTAGCGGGAATGGGCGGGAGACCCAGTACTTC
size: -; D: -; J: TRBJ1-2; V: TRBV5-5; CDR3: CASGDLTVAHLYGYTF; DNA: TGTGCCAGCGGAGATTTGACAGTCGCCCATCTCTATGGCTACACCTTC
size: -; D: -; J: TRBJ2-7; V: TRBV7-2; CDR3: CASSFTSGNSYEQYF; DNA: TGTGCCAGCAGCTTCACCAGCGGAAACTCCTACGAGCAGTACTTC
size: -; D: -; J: TRBJ2-3; V: TRBV14; CDR3: CASSQDLQPADTQYF; DNA: TGTGCCAGCAGCCAAGATCTTCAACCCGCGGATACGCAGTATTTT
size: -; D: TRBD1; J: TRBJ2-7; V: TRBV7-2; CDR3: CASSPQGLAGGLNEQYF; DNA: TGTGCCAGCAGCCCCCAAGGATTAGCAGGGGGCCTCAACGAGCAGTACTTC